This note documents a single TCR beta chain sequence. Its cognate antigen is unknown. Germline V gene lookup returns CDR1 SGHAT and CDR2 FQNNGV. The junction had 8 bases not matched to a gene; V was cut back by 1 base and J by 2 bases. This CDR3 is 18 amino acids long. Using its own MiXCR run on the reads, TCRdb lists one record per CDR3 protein. This table holds some 450,000 distinct CDR3 sequences, approximately 30% found once. This specimen belongs to a study of T cell repertoires in cytomegalovirus infection. About the research overall: Indications of both CMV infection and matching HLA type were provided by public TCR beta signatures. Study conclusions and caveats: The response measured ex vivo was dominated by TCR beta clonotypes (HLA-C-restricted and CMV-specific). Accumulated public TCR beta family frequency recognized individuals carrying CMV together with the relevant HLA.

This rearrangement joins TRBV11-2 to TRBJ2-3; 11 nucleotides match TRBD2. This clonotype was sampled from a human donor in good health (CMV status not recorded). Some clones in this sample may be carry-over from other donors' samples. The sample taken for sequencing was PBMCs. In nucleotides, the CDR3 is TGTGCCAGCAGCTTAGGTGGGGCTAGCGGGGGGTCCACAGATACGCAGTATTTT. Protein product: CASSLGGASGGSTDTQYF.